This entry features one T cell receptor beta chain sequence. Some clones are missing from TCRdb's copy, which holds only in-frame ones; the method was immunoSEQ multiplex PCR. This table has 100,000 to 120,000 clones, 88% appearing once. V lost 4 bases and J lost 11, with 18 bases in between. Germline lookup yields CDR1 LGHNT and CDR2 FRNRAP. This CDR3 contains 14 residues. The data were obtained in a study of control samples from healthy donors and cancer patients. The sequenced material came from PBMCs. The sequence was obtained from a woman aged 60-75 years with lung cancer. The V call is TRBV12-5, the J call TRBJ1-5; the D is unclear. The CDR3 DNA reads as TGTGCTAGTGGTTCCGACGGGGTTTTGGTGTCCCAGCATTTT. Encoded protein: CASGSDGVLVSQHF.